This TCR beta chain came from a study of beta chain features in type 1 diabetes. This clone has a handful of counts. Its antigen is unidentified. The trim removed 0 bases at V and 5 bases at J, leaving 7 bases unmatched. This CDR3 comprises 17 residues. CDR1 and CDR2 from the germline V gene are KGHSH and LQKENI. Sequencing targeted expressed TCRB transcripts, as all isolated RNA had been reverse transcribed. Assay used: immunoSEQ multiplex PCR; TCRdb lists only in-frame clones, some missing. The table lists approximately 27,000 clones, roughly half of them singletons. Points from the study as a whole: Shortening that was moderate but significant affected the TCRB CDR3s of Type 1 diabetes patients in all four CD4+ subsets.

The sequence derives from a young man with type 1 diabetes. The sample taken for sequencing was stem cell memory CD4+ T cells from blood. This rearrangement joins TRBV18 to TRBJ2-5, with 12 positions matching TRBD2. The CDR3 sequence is CASSPPTSGRPWETQYF. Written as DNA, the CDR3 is TGTGCCAGCTCACCACCAACTAGCGGGAGGCCTTGGGAGACCCAGTACTTC.